This TCR beta chain was sequenced for a study of identical twins. Study outcomes and limitations: In cord blood, abundant beta clonotypes had fewer insertions; memory showed no trend. In drawing conclusions, the study used cross-sectional statistical analysis and did not follow the same donors.

CDR1 MNHEY and CDR2 SMNVEV come from the germline V gene (reference sequence). The length of the CDR3 is 14 residues. The V end was cut by 8 bases, the J end by 1 base, with 14 bases between. No donor was unhealthy or non-Caucasian. Each CDR3 protein is one row after TCRdb ran MiXCR on the 5' RACE reads. The sample carries approximately 260,000 distinct CDR3 sequences, around 8.3% recorded once. This clonotype was detected many times. Its antigen is not known. The same data also contributed to another study, on yellow fever vaccine responses in identical twins. That study reports: Vaccine-induced T cell responses in twins were reportedly observed to appear partly convergent, partly personalized.

The TCR comes from a woman under 30 in good health. Sequences were obtained from CD8+ T cells sorted from blood. J is TRBJ1-1 and V is TRBV27; a possible D gene is TRBD1 (5 bases). The CDR3 sequence: CASSQGAKNTEAFF. The CDR3 DNA is TGTGCCAGCTCGCAGGGAGCGAAGAACACTGAAGCTTTCTTT.